The 20 T cell receptor beta chains listed next were all sequenced from one sample in a study of early T cells in non-severe SARS-CoV-2 infection. One entry per CDR3 protein, called by TCRdb with MiXCR from the 5' RACE reads. The repertoire holds 45,000 to 60,000 distinct CDR3 sequences, about 7.7% seen once, with 3% to 4% in the top ten. Sequenced sample: whole blood. The source of these receptors is an adult who was a healthcare worker with PCR-confirmed SARS-CoV-2 infection or an uninfected control (not recorded which).

This clonotype was counted between two and nine times. The chain is built from TRBV3-1 and TRBJ1-1, with a possible D match to TRBD1 (5 bases). Germline values: CDR1 LGHDT, CDR2 YNNKEL (reference sequence). This CDR3 has 15 residues. V was pared by 4 bases and J by 4 bases, with 16 bases between. CDR3 in amino acids: CASSPQAGRGTEAFF. The CDR3, as DNA: TGTGCCAGCAGCCCCCAAGCGGGGCGAGGCACTGAAGCTTTCTTT. Complete variable domain (other parts from reference TRBV3-1 and TRBJ1-1): DTAVSQTPKYLVTQMGNDKSIKCEQNLGHDTMYWYKQDSKKFLKIMFSYNNKELIINETVPNRFSPKSPDKAHLNLHINSLELGDSAVYFCASSPQAGRGTEAFFGQGTRLTVV.

This sequence joins TRBV30 and TRBJ2-5, with TRBD2 matching 12 bases. V shed 1 base, J shed 3 bases, and the junction held 3 bases outside the gene matches. The CDR3 loop spans 15 amino acids. CDR1 GTSNPN and CDR2 SVGIG come from the germline V gene (reference sequence). The CDR3 sequence: CAWSALAGGEETQYF. The CDR3 nucleotides are TGTGCCTGGAGTGCCCTAGCGGGAGGGGAAGAGACCCAGTACTTC.

This sequence joins TRBV6-2 or TRBV6-3 and TRBJ1-2, with D perhaps matching TRBD1 (6 bases). The V end lost 2 bases, the J end lost 10 bases, and 20 bases lay between the germline ends. Per germline, CDR1 MNHEY and CDR2 SVGEGT. This CDR3 region has 15 residues. The CDR3, as DNA: TGTGCCAGCAGTTACCTCCAGCGGGGGCGCGCGGACTACACCTTC. It codes for CASSYLQRGRADYTF.

The chain carries TRBV7-9 and TRBJ2-2; D call uncertain. The CDR3 is 14 amino acids. Looked up from germline, CDR1 is SEHNR and CDR2 is FQNEAQ (reference sequence). V was shortened by 3 bases and J by 4 bases, with 9 bases between the two germline ends. CDR3 region: CASSFGYGTGELFF. DNA of the CDR3: TGTGCCAGCAGCTTCGGGTACGGCACCGGGGAGCTGTTTTTT.

The chain is built from TRBV18 and TRBJ2-3; TRBD2 matches at 8 bases. Germline CDR1 and CDR2: KGHSH and LQKENI. The V gene end was trimmed by 5 bases and the J gene end by 2 bases; junction bases not matched to a gene: 9. The CDR3 runs to 16 residues. CDR3 nucleotide sequence: TGTGCCAGCTCATACTCGGGGACTAGTTACACAGATACGCAGTATTTT. Translating gives CASSYSGTSYTDTQYF. The whole variable domain, filled in from reference TRBV18 and TRBJ2-3, reads NAGVMQNPRHLVRRRGQEARLRCSPMKGHSHVYWYRQLPEEGLKFMVYLQKENIIDESGMPKERFSAEFPKEGPSILRIQQVVRGDSAAYFCASSYSGTSYTDTQYFGPGTRLTVL.

Only a few counts were recorded for this clonotype. The chain links TRBV19 to TRBJ2-3; D not resolved. The CDR3 runs 13 residues. V lost 0 bases to trimming and J lost 1 base, with 2 bases between them. CDR1 is LNHDA, CDR2 SQIVND, per germline (reference sequence). CDR3 coding DNA: TGTGCCAGTAGTATAGATCGCACAGATACGCAGTATTTT. This translates into CASSIDRTDTQYF.

V usage is TRBV18 and J usage is TRBJ2-7, with 7 positions matching TRBD1. V shed 5 bases, J shed 0 bases, and the junction held 4 bases outside the gene matches. The length of the CDR3 is 14 residues. Germline values: CDR1 KGHSH, CDR2 LQKENI. CDR3 sequence reads: CASSGTANSYEQYF. The DNA of the CDR3 is TGTGCCAGCTCAGGGACAGCAAACTCCTACGAGCAGTACTTC. Together with reference TRBV18 and TRBJ2-7, the CDR3 gives the full variable domain: NAGVMQNPRHLVRRRGQEARLRCSPMKGHSHVYWYRQLPEEGLKFMVYLQKENIIDESGMPKERFSAEFPKEGPSILRIQQVVRGDSAAYFCASSGTANSYEQYFGPGTRLTVT.

There are many counts of this clonotype. The chain employs TRBV7-6 and TRBJ2-1; D unresolved. CDR1 and CDR2 (germline): SGHVS, FNYEAQ. Trimming pared 2 bases from V and 0 bases from J, leaving 11 bases between. The CDR3 is 16 residues long. CDR3 nucleotides: TGTGCCAGCAGCTTAAACGCAGGAAGCTCCTACAATGAGCAGTTCTTC. It specifies CASSLNAGSSYNEQFF.

This clonotype has a handful of counts. The rearrangement uses TRBV29-1 and TRBJ2-6, with D possibly being TRBD1 (5 bases). Germline V gene lookup returns CDR1 SQVTM and CDR2 ANQGSEA. The CDR3 has 17 amino acids. The V gene lost 0 bases and the J gene lost 0 bases, with 12 bases spanning the gap. As DNA, the CDR3 is TGCAGCGTTGAAGATTACACCGACAGCTCTGGGGCCAACGTCCTGACTTTC. This codes for CSVEDYTDSSGANVLTF.

This clonotype was seen only a few times. The chain has TRBV19 and TRBJ1-1; 10 positions agree with TRBD1. Germline-derived CDR1 and CDR2 are LNHDA and SQIVND (reference sequence). V was pared by 9 bases and J by 6 bases, with 7 bases of the junction left unmatched. There are 13 residues in the CDR3. CDR3 in DNA: TGTGCCAGCAGACAGGGGGCGGATGCTGAAGCTTTCTTT. Amino acids: CASRQGADAEAFF. Filled out from reference TRBV19 and TRBJ1-1, the complete variable domain reads DGGITQSPKYLFRKEGQNVTLSCEQNLNHDAMYWYRQDPGQGLRLIYYSQIVNDFQKGDIAEGYSVSREKKESFPLTVTSAQKNPTAFYLCASRQGADAEAFFGQGTRLTVV.

Written as DNA, the CDR3 is TGTGCCAGCAGGGCAGGACAAGCTCGGCATGGCTCACCCCTCCACTTT. This sequence encodes CASRAGQARHGSPLHF. The rearrangement joins TRBV2 to TRBJ1-6; possible D gene TRBD1, 5 bases. Germline CDR1 is SNHLY and CDR2 is FYNNEI. This CDR3 has 16 amino acids. V was trimmed by 6 bases and J by 10 bases, leaving 22 bases between them.

The chain joins TRBV18 to TRBJ2-7; 7 bases map to TRBD2. CDR1 and CDR2 from the germline V gene are KGHSH and LQKENI. The CDR3 is 14 amino acids. With V trimmed by 3 bases and J by 7 bases, 9 bases remained unmatched. CDR3 coding DNA: TGTGCCAGCTCACCGACGACGGGGGGTCGGGAGCAGTACTTC. Residues: CASSPTTGGREQYF.

This clonotype was detected many times. This chain links TRBV15 with TRBJ1-5; D is unclear. V lost 2 bases and J lost 4, with 6 bases in between. This CDR3 contains 13 residues. CDR1 LNHNV and CDR2 YYDKDF come from the germline V gene (reference sequence). For the CDR3, the DNA is TGTGCCACCAGCAGACAGGAAAATCAGCCCCAGCATTTT. This gives the protein CATSRQENQPQHF.

This clonotype was detected many times. The rearrangement joins TRBV20-1 to TRBJ2-3, with 12 nucleotides matching TRBD2. J gave up 2 bases and V 0 bases, and 12 bases lay outside the gene matches. This CDR3 region has 19 residues. Germline CDR1 reads DFQATT; CDR2 reads SNEGSKA (reference sequence). The CDR3 spells CSARDRSRGLAGFTDTQYF. The DNA for the CDR3 is TGCAGTGCTAGAGATAGGTCCCGCGGACTAGCGGGATTCACAGATACGCAGTATTTT.

This clonotype was observed a few times. This rearrangement joins TRBV20-1 to TRBJ1-5; 8 bases line up with TRBD1. The CDR3 extends over 16 amino acids. Unmatched junction bases numbered 14, after V lost 5 bases and J lost 5 bases. The germline V gene has CDR1 DFQATT and CDR2 SNEGSKA (reference sequence). The CDR3 protein is CSAGIPGQAADQPQHF. CDR3 nucleotides: TGCAGTGCTGGGATACCGGGACAGGCGGCCGATCAGCCCCAGCATTTT.

The table lists this clonotype with many counts. The rearrangement uses TRBV18 and TRBJ1-6, with 8 bases aligning to TRBD1. CDR1 is KGHSH and CDR2 is LQKENI in the germline V gene. The CDR3 is 14 amino acids. V lost 8 bases and J lost 7; bases outside the gene matches: 7. The chain's CDR3 is CASHRDRKNSPLHF. CDR3 in DNA: TGTGCCAGCCACCGGGACAGGAAAAATTCACCCCTCCACTTT.

This clonotype was detected a few times. The chain employs TRBV7-9 and TRBJ1-4; the match to TRBD1 covers 7 bases. Germline CDR1 SEHNR, CDR2 FQNEAQ (reference sequence). This CDR3 has 14 amino acids. V shed 4 bases, J shed 7 bases, and the junction held 6 bases outside the gene matches. The CDR3 reads CASSSTGVGEKLFF. The CDR3 DNA is TGTGCCAGCAGCTCCACAGGGGTGGGTGAAAAACTGTTTTTT.

Ten or more counts support this clonotype. The J gene is TRBJ2-5, the V gene TRBV20-1; 11 nucleotides line up with TRBD2. Germline-derived CDR1 and CDR2 are DFQATT and SNEGSKA (reference sequence). The CDR3 is 19 amino acids. J was trimmed by 1 base and V by 1 base; bases with no gene match: 14. CDR3 nucleotides: TGCAGTGCTAGAGGCTTACTAGCGGGAGACCGATTACCCCAAGAGACCCAGTACTTC. Encoded protein: CSARGLLAGDRLPQETQYF.

This chain uses TRBV20-1 with TRBJ2-3; D is perhaps TRBD1 (5 bases). Trimming cost V 0 bases and J 1 base, with 11 bases left between them. This CDR3 has 15 residues. CDR1 is DFQATT, CDR2 SNEGSKA, per germline (reference sequence). In DNA, the CDR3 is TGCAGTGCTAGAGATCTTACAGGACGCACAGATACGCAGTATTTT. As protein: CSARDLTGRTDTQYF.

This clonotype was detected ten times or more. V is TRBV29-1 and J is TRBJ2-5; a possible D gene is TRBD2 (5 bases). This CDR3 is built from 14 residues. Per germline, CDR1 SQVTM and CDR2 ANQGSEA. V lost 4 bases to trimming and J lost 1 base, with 13 bases between them. CDR3 coding DNA: TGCAGCGTTGCTAAGGGTAGCGTCCAAGAGACCCAGTACTTC. Translation: CSVAKGSVQETQYF. Variable domain in full (rest from reference TRBV29-1 and TRBJ2-5): SAVISQKPSRDICQRGTSLTIQCQVDSQVTMMFWYRQQPGQSLTLIATANQGSEATYESGFVIDKFPISRPNLTFSTLTVSNMSPEDSSIYLCSVAKGSVQETQYFGPGTRLLVL.